This T cell receptor beta chain was identified during a study of blood T cell repertoires in COVID-19. This CDR3 contains 12 residues. Per the germline V gene, CDR1 is SQVTM and CDR2 is ANQGSEA. Trimming took off 7 bases at V and 5 bases at J, with 15 bases between the two ends. Only in-frame clones appear in the TCRdb table, and some are missing; sequencing was by immunoSEQ multiplex PCR. The profile covers roughly 84,000 clones, with 80% appearing a single time and more than 10% taken by the ten largest. The sequencing input was peripheral blood. The gene calls are TRBV29-1 and TRBJ2-7; D is possibly TRBD2 (6 bases). This sequence was found in a woman aged 40 to 50 with active or convalescent COVID-19. CDR3 nucleotide sequence: TGCAGCGCAGAGACTAGATCTCACGAGCAGTACTTC. Protein product: CSAETRSHEQYF.